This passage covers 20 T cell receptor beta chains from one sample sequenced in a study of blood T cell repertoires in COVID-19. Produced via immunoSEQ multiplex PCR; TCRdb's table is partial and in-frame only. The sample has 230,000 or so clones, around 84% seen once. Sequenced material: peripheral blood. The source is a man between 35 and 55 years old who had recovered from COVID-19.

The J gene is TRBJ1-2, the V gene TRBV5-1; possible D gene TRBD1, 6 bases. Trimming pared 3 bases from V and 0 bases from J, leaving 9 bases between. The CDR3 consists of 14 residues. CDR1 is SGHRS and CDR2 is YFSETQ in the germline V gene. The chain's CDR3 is CASSSDSTNYGYTF. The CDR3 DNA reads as TGCGCCAGCAGCTCGGACAGCACTAACTATGGCTACACCTTC.

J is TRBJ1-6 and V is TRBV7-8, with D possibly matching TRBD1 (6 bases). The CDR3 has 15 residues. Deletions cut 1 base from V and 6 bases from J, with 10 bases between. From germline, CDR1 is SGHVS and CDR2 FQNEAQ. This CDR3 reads CASSLGTAFNSPLHF. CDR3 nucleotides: TGTGCCAGCAGCTTAGGGACAGCCTTTAATTCACCCCTCCACTTT.

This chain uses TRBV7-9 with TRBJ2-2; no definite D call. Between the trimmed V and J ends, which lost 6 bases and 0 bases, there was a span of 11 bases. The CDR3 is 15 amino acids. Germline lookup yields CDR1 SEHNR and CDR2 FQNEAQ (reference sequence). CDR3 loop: CASSLAFANTGELFF. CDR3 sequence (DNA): TGTGCCAGCAGTTTGGCCTTTGCGAACACCGGGGAGCTGTTTTTT. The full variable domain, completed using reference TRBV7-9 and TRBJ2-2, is DTGVSQNPRHKITKRGQNVTFRCDPISEHNRLYWYRQTLGQGPEFLTYFQNEAQLEKSRLLSDRFSAERPKGSFSTLEIQRTEQGDSAMYLCASSLAFANTGELFFGEGSRLTVL.

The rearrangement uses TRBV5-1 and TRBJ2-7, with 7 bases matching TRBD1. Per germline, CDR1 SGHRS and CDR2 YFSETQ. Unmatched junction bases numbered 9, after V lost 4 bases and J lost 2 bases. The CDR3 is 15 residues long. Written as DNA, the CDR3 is TGCGCCAGCAGCCCGCGGACAGGCTCAGCCTACGAGCAGTACTTC. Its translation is CASSPRTGSAYEQYF. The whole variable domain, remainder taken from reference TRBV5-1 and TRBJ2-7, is KAGVTQTPRYLIKTRGQQVTLSCSPISGHRSVSWYQQTPGQGLQFLFEYFSETQRNKGNFPGRFSGRQFSNSRSEMNVSTLELGDSALYLCASSPRTGSAYEQYFGPGTRLTVT.

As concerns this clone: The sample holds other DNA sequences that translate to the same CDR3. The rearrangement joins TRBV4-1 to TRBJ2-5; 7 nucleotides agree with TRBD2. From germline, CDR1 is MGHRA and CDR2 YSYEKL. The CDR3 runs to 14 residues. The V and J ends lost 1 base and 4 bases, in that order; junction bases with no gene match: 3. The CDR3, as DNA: TGCGCCAGCAGCCAAGTGGCGGGGGTAGAGACCCAGTACTTC. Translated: CASSQVAGVETQYF.

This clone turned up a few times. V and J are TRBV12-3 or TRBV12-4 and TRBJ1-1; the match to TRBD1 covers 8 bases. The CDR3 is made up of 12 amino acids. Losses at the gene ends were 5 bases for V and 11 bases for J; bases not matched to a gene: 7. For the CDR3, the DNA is TGTGCCAGCAGTCCGACAGGGGCAGTCGCTTTCTTT. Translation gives CASSPTGAVAFF.

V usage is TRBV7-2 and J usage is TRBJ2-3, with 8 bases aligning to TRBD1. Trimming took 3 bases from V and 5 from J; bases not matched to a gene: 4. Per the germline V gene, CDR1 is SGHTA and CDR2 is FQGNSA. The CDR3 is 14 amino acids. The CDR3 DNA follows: TGTGCCAGCAGCTTCGGTACAGGGGGAGATACGCAGTATTTT. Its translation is CASSFGTGGDTQYF. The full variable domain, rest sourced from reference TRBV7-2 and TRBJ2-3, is GAGVSQSPSNKVTEKGKDVELRCDPISGHTALYWYRQSLGQGLEFLIYFQGNSAPDKSGLPSDRFSAERTGGSVSTLTIQRTQQEDSAVYLCASSFGTGGDTQYFGPGTRLTVL.

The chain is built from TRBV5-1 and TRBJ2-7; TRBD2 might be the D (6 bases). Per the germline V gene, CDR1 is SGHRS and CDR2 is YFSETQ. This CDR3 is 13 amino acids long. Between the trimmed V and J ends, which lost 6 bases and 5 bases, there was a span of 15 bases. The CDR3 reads CASNLGEDDEQYF. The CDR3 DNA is TGCGCCAGCAACCTGGGGGAGGATGACGAGCAGTACTTC.

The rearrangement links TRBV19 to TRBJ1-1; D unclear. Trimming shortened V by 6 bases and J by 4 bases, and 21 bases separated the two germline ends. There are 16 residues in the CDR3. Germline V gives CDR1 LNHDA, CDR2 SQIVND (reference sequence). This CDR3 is CASSQTWTTGSTEAFF. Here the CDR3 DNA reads TGTGCCAGTAGCCAGACATGGACTACCGGGAGCACTGAAGCTTTCTTT.

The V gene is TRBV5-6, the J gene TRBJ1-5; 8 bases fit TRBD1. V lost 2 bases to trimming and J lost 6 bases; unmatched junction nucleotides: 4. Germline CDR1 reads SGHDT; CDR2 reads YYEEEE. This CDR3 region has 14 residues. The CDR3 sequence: CASSLKDRAQPQHF. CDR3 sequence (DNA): TGTGCCAGCAGCTTAAAGGACAGGGCTCAGCCCCAGCATTTT. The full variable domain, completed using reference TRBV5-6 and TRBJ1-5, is DAGVTQSPTHLIKTRGQQVTLRCSPKSGHDTVSWYQQALGQGPQFIFQYYEEEERQRGNFPDRFSGHQFPNYSSELNVNALLLGDSALYLCASSLKDRAQPQHFGDGTRLSIL.

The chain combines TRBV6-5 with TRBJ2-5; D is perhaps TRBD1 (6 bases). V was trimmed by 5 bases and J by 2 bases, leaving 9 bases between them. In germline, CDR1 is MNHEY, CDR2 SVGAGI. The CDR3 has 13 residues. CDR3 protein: CASSTGTQETQYF. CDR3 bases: TGTGCCAGCAGTACCGGGACACAAGAGACCCAGTACTTC.

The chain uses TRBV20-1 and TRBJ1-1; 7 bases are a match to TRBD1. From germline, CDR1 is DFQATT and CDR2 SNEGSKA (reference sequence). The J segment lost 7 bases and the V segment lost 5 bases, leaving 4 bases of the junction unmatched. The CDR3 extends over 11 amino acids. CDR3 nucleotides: TGCAGTGCTGGACAGGTAGATGAAGCTTTCTTT. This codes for CSAGQVDEAFF.

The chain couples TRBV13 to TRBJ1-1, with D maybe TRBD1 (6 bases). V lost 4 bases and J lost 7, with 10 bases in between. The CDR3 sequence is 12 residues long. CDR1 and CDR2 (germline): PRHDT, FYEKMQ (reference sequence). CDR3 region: CASSSRGREAFF. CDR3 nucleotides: TGTGCCAGCAGCTCCAGGGGACGTGAAGCTTTCTTT.

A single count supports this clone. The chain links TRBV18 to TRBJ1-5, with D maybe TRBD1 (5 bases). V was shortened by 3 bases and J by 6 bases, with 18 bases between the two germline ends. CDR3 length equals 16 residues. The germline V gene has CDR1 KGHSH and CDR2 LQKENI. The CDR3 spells CASSPGGAPAGQPQHF. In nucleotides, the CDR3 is TGTGCCAGCTCACCGGGCGGGGCGCCGGCCGGTCAGCCCCAGCATTTT.

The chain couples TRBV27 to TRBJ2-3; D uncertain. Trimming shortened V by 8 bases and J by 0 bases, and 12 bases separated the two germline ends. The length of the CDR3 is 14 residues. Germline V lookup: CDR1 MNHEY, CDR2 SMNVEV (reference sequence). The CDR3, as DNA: TGTGCCAGCCTCCGAACACCGAGCACAGATACGCAGTATTTT. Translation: CASLRTPSTDTQYF.

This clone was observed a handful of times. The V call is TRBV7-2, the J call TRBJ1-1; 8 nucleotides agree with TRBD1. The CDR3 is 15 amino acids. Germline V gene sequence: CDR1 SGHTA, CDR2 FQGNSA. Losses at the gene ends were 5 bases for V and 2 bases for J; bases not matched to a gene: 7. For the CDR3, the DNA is TGTGCCAGCAGCCCCTGGACAGGGATTAACACTGAAGCTTTCTTT. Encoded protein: CASSPWTGINTEAFF.

CDR3 in DNA: TGTGCCAGCAGCCTAGAGAGGCGGGGCCCCTACGAGCAGTACTTC. This codes for CASSLERRGPYEQYF. The rearrangement links TRBV7-2 to TRBJ2-7; D is possibly TRBD2 (6 bases). CDR3 length: 15 residues. Trimming pared 5 bases from V and 2 bases from J, leaving 16 bases between. The V gene's germline CDR1 is SGHTA and CDR2 FQGNSA.

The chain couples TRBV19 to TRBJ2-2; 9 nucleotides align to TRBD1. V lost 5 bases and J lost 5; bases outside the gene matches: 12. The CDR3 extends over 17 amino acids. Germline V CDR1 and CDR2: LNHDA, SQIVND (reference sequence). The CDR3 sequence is CASSWSRGQGGTGELFF. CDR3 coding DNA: TGTGCCAGTAGTTGGTCTAGGGGACAGGGTGGGACCGGGGAGCTGTTTTTT.

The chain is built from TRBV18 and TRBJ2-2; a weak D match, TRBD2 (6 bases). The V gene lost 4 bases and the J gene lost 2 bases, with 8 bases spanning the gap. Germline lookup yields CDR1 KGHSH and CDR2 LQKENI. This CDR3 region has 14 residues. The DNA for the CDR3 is TGTGCCAGCTCACGGGACTCAAACACCGGGGAGCTGTTTTTT. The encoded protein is CASSRDSNTGELFF.

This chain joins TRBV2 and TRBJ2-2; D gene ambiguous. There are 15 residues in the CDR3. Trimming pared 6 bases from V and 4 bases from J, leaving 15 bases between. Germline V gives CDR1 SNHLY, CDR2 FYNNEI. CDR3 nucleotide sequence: TGTGCCAGCAGCCTTACCAGACCTAGCACCGGGGAGCTGTTTTTT. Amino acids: CASSLTRPSTGELFF.